The TCR beta chain under discussion was sequenced for a study of identical twins. The length of the CDR3 is 16 residues. From germline, CDR1 is SGHDN and CDR2 FVKESK. Trimming removed 0 bases at V and 1 base at J, with 10 bases between. cDNA carried unique molecular identifiers, and a universal primer site was added by template switching. TCRdb reanalysed the 5' RACE reads using MiXCR and keeps one entry per CDR3 protein. The sample lists some 1,600,000 distinct CDR3 sequences, 32% seen once, with 0.27% in the top ten. This clonotype was found a few times. Its matching antigen is unknown. Study-level findings and limits: Model-predicted out-of-frame TCR alpha sharing fell below observed values in monozygotic twins.

Sequences were obtained from cord blood. The clonotype comes from a newborn girl in good health. This rearrangement joins TRBV14 to TRBJ2-1; the D is unclear. The CDR3 is CASSQDGRVSYNEQFF. The CDR3, as DNA: TGTGCCAGCAGCCAAGATGGACGGGTATCCTACAATGAGCAGTTCTTC. The full variable domain, rest sourced from reference TRBV14 and TRBJ2-1, is EAGVTQFPSHSVIEKGQTVTLRCDPISGHDNLYWYRRVMGKEIKFLLHFVKESKQDESGMPNNRFLAERTGGTYSTLKVQPAELEDSGVYFCASSQDGRVSYNEQFFGPGTRLTVL.